A selection of T cell receptor beta chains follows, all from one sample in a study of cytomegalovirus exposure and HLA in healthy donors. Here immunoSEQ multiplex PCR was the method, and the copy in TCRdb shows in-frame clones only, minus some. The sample has under 150,000 clones, 80% seen once; the top ten hold 6.8%. Sequencing was done on a sample of PBMCs. These receptors were taken from a man between 35 and 55 years old in good health and CMV-seropositive. Both conserved end residues are trimmed from each CDR3. Fields, in order: D gene, J gene, V gene, CDR3 protein. D genes are given only for firm matches.

D: TRBD1
J: TRBJ1-1
V: TRBV7-8
CDR3: ASSSLPGQGEKNTEAF

D: -
J: TRBJ1-1
V: TRBV7-2
CDR3: ASSLSVFSFWTEAF

D: TRBD1
J: TRBJ2-3
V: TRBV7-9
CDR3: ASSPWTGSQDTQY

D: TRBD2
J: TRBJ2-1
V: TRBV4-3
CDR3: ASSQERLAGYNEQF

D: TRBD1
J: TRBJ1-1
V: TRBV2
CDR3: ASSLRGMNTEAF

D: -
J: TRBJ2-3
V: TRBV18
CDR3: ASSPLVRQGSFTDTQY

D: -
J: TRBJ2-3
V: TRBV28
CDR3: ASSLDGNTDTQY

D: TRBD2
J: TRBJ2-5
V: TRBV4-1
CDR3: ASSTRTSGGKETQY

D: TRBD1
J: TRBJ1-2
V: TRBV7-9
CDR3: ASSSWDRGMYGYT

D: TRBD2
J: TRBJ2-2
V: TRBV7-2
CDR3: ASSLSGGNTGELF

D: TRBD2
J: TRBJ2-1
V: TRBV7-2
CDR3: ASSSHPLTSGGDNEQF

D: -
J: TRBJ2-7
V: TRBV27
CDR3: ASTAVPLGNEQY

D: -
J: TRBJ1-3
V: TRBV5-8
CDR3: ASSPIRGALGNTIY

D: -
J: TRBJ2-1
V: TRBV7-2
CDR3: ASSTGIYTGNEQF

D: TRBD2
J: TRBJ2-5
V: TRBV15
CDR3: ATSRAGGRGRGQETQY

D: TRBD1
J: TRBJ1-2
V: TRBV9
CDR3: ASSVDDRGLYGYT

D: -
J: TRBJ1-1
V: TRBV4-2
CDR3: ASSRDQGRGTEAF

D: -
J: TRBJ2-4
V: TRBV7-9
CDR3: ASSSGLAKNIQY

D: TRBD1
J: TRBJ1-1
V: TRBV28
CDR3: ASRKTGETEAF

D: -
J: TRBJ1-1
V: TRBV20-1
CDR3: RKDTNTEAF

D: -
J: TRBJ2-7
V: TRBV28
CDR3: ASRGLGNYEQY

D: TRBD1
J: TRBJ2-7
V: TRBV11-2
CDR3: ASSRTGYEQY

D: -
J: TRBJ1-4
V: TRBV5-1
CDR3: ASSLAGVSNEKLF

D: -
J: TRBJ1-4
V: TRBV9
CDR3: ASSVGAANEKLF

D: -
J: TRBJ2-1
V: TRBV7-2
CDR3: ASSFALGLRESSYNEQF

D: -
J: TRBJ2-7
V: TRBV28
CDR3: ASSGRRGSIYEQY

D: TRBD1
J: TRBJ2-3
V: TRBV7-9
CDR3: ASSLRQGASDTQY

D: -
J: TRBJ2-6
V: TRBV6-5
CDR3: ASSYEGIGANVLT